This T cell receptor beta chain was found in a study of cytomegalovirus exposure and HLA in healthy donors. Trimming took 4 bases from V and 4 from J, leaving 8 bases between them. The length of the CDR3 is 13 residues. CDR1 is SGHNT, CDR2 YENEEA, per germline. Assay used: immunoSEQ multiplex PCR; TCRdb lists only in-frame clones, some missing. The top ten hold less than 2.5% of the sample, which has some 83,000 clones, 94% seen once. This clone appeared once. What it binds is unknown. Findings of the study overall: According to a subsequent analysis, TCR clusters from the first cohort were inclined to appear together in the roughly 120 validation repertoires.

This clonotype was obtained from a woman between 18 and 29 years old in good health and CMV-seronegative. The sequenced sample was PBMCs. The chain links TRBV11-3 to TRBJ2-4; D unclear. As DNA, the CDR3 is TGTGCCAGCAGCTCTGAGAGAAAAAACATTCAGTACTTC. Its translation: CASSSERKNIQYF.